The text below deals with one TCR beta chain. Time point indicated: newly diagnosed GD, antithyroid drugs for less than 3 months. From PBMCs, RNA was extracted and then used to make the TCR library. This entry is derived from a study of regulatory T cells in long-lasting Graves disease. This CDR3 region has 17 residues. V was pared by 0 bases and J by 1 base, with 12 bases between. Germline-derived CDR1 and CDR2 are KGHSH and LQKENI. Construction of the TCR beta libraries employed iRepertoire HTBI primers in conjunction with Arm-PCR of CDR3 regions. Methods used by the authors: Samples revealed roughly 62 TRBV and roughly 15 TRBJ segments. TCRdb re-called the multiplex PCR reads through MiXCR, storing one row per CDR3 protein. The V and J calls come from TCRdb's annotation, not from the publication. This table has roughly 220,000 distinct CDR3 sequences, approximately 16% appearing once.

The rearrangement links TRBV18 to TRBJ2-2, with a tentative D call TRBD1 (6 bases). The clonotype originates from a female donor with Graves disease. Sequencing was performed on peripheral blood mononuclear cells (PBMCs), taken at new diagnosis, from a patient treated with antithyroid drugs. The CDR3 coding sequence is TGTGCCAGCTCACCACCCAGGACAGTCTTGAACACCGGGGAGCTGTTTTTT. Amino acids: CASSPPRTVLNTGELFF.